Many counts were recorded for the clone carrying this TCR beta chain. Each diagnosis was grounded in clinical symptoms, serum thyroxine and TRAb, thyroid ultrasound, and orbital computed tomography. From RNA transcripts, TCR beta CDR3 regions were amplified. Carried out on the TCR CDR3, a first-round RT-PCR used the HTBI primer set. Using its own MiXCR run on the multiplex PCR reads, TCRdb lists one record per CDR3 protein. The table has about 300,000 distinct CDR3 sequences, roughly 19% seen once; the top ten hold roughly 39%. The data originate from a study of T cells in Graves' hyperthyroidism and ophthalmopathy. CDR1 KGHSH and CDR2 LQKENI come from the germline V gene. This CDR3 has 15 residues. Between the trimmed V and J ends, which lost 6 bases and 7 bases, there was a span of 22 bases.

The chain links TRBV18 to TRBJ2-7, with D possibly TRBD2 on 6 matching bases. The TCR originated in a man aged 50 to 59 with Graves' ophthalmopathy. What was sequenced was blood. This CDR3 is CASSPGTLERQEQYF. The CDR3 nucleotides read TGTGCCAGCTCCCCCGGGACTCTCGAAAGACAGGAGCAGTACTTC. The full variable domain, in which reference TRBV18 and TRBJ2-7 provide the parts outside the CDR3, is NAGVMQNPRHLVRRRGQEARLRCSPMKGHSHVYWYRQLPEEGLKFMVYLQKENIIDESGMPKERFSAEFPKEGPSILRIQQVVRGDSAAYFCASSPGTLERQEQYFGPGTRLTVT.